Below, 23 T cell receptor beta chains from the same sample are listed, as sequenced in a study of blood T cell repertoires in COVID-19. Data came from immunoSEQ multiplex PCR; TCRdb stores just in-frame clones and leaves some out. This sample has roughly 100,000 clones, with roughly 89% found just once. The sequencing input was peripheral blood. The source of these receptors is a woman aged 80 or over in a cohort sampled during active COVID-19.

The V gene is TRBV11-2, the J gene TRBJ1-1; D remains unclear. The CDR3 sequence is 13 residues long. The germline V gene encodes CDR1 SGHAT and CDR2 FQNNGV. The ends were cut back, 5 bases at V and 6 bases at J, with 13 bases in the middle. The CDR3 region has the DNA TGTGCCAGCAGCAGCGACCGGGTGGCTGAAGCTTTCTTT. Translated, it gives CASSSDRVAEAFF.

The rearrangement uses TRBV6-5 and TRBJ2-7; D gene ambiguous. Germline values: CDR1 MNHEY, CDR2 SVGAGI. The CDR3 is made up of 10 amino acids. Trimming took off 6 bases at V and 3 bases at J, with 3 bases between the two ends. The CDR3 loop reads CASSNYEQYF. In DNA form, the CDR3 reads TGTGCCAGCAGCAACTACGAGCAGTACTTC.

CDR3 sequence reads: CASSLSVASGASSYEQYF. The CDR3 DNA reads as TGTGCCAGCAGTTTGAGTGTGGCTAGCGGGGCTAGCTCCTACGAGCAGTACTTC. The chain employs TRBV28 and TRBJ2-7; 9 nucleotides align to TRBD2. Trimming took 3 bases from V and 0 from J; bases not matched to a gene: 12. CDR1 MDHEN and CDR2 SYDVKM come from the germline V gene. CDR3 length: 18 residues.

The chain's CDR3 is CASSLDQAETQYF. The CDR3 DNA follows: TGTGCCAGCAGCTTAGATCAAGCAGAGACCCAGTACTTC. The chain uses TRBV11-3 and TRBJ2-5; D not resolved. CDR1 is SGHNT, CDR2 YENEEA, per germline. This CDR3 has 13 amino acids. Trimming took 0 bases from V and 4 from J, leaving 6 bases between them.

On this clone itself: Sequence at one end of the junction differs from germline and may be a read error. The chain uses TRBV10-3 and TRBJ1-1; tentative D call: TRBD1 (6 bases). The germline V gene encodes CDR1 ENHRY and CDR2 SYGVKD. This CDR3 is built from 12 residues. Here the CDR3 reads CASSYRVTEAFF. CDR3 DNA sequence: TGTGCCAGCAGTTACAGGGTTACTGAAGCTTTCTTT.

V gene TRBV11-2 combines with J gene TRBJ1-1; D unclear. The ends were cut back, 1 base at V and 1 base at J, with 7 bases in the middle. This CDR3 has 14 amino acids. The V gene's germline CDR1 is SGHAT and CDR2 FQNNGV. The chain's CDR3 is CASSLGGGNTEAFF. As DNA, the CDR3 is TGTGCCAGCAGCTTAGGGGGAGGGAACACTGAAGCTTTCTTT.

The chain couples TRBV6-1 to TRBJ1-6, with 9 bases aligning to TRBD1. This CDR3 region has 14 residues. V lost 3 bases to trimming and J lost 8 bases; unmatched junction nucleotides: 2. From germline, CDR1 is MNHNS and CDR2 SASEGT. The CDR3 DNA reads TGTGCCAGCAGTGAGAACAGGGGGCATTCACCCCTCCACTTT. It translates to CASSENRGHSPLHF.

This clone was observed a handful of times. The chain recombines TRBV4-1 with TRBJ1-4; 7 nucleotides line up with TRBD1. V was pared by 3 bases and J by 5 bases, with 6 bases of the junction left unmatched. The length of the CDR3 is 15 residues. The germline V gene has CDR1 MGHRA and CDR2 YSYEKL. DNA of the CDR3: TGCGCCAGCAGCCAGTTGGGACAGTTCAATGAAAAACTGTTTTTT. Its protein is CASSQLGQFNEKLFF.

J is TRBJ2-1 and V is TRBV19; 11 bases line up with TRBD1. CDR1 is LNHDA, CDR2 SQIVND, per germline (reference sequence). V lost 5 bases and J lost 8; bases outside the gene matches: 14. The CDR3 runs to 17 residues. The CDR3 bases are TGTGCCAGTAGTTCCATTGCCGGGACAGGGGGGCGTTATGAGCAGTTCTTC. Its protein is CASSSIAGTGGRYEQFF.

The chain couples TRBV28 to TRBJ1-2; D not resolved. The V and J ends lost 2 bases and 6 bases respectively, with 10 bases between them. Germline V gene lookup returns CDR1 MDHEN and CDR2 SYDVKM. The CDR3 length is 13 residues. CDR3 bases: TGTGCCAGCAGTTTAGGAGCAGAGAATGGCTACACCTTC. It is translated as CASSLGAENGYTF.

This rearrangement joins TRBV29-1 to TRBJ2-2, with 7 bases identical to TRBD1. CDR1 is SQVTM and CDR2 is ANQGSEA in the germline V gene. Trimming cost V 7 bases and J 4 bases; bases outside gene matches: 9. CDR3 size: 14 residues. CDR3 nucleotides: TGCAGCGCCTCCCGACAGGGTGGCACCGGGGAGCTGTTTTTT. It is translated as CSASRQGGTGELFF.

The V call is TRBV5-1, the J call TRBJ2-7; 7 nucleotides match TRBD1. Germline trimming cut 2 bases from V and 6 bases from J; bases unmatched to any gene: 2. CDR1 and CDR2 from the germline V gene are SGHRS and YFSETQ. CDR3 length: 12 residues. The CDR3 nucleotides read TGCGCCAGCAGCTTACAGGGGTTCGAGCAGTACTTC. It translates to CASSLQGFEQYF.

The chain recombines TRBV24-1 with TRBJ2-1; TRBD2 matches 7 bases. CDR3 length: 13 amino acids. CDR1 KGHDR and CDR2 SFDVKD come from the germline V gene. V was clipped by 9 bases and J by 8 bases; unmatched bases: 9. In DNA form, the CDR3 reads TGTGCCACCTCTCGGACTAGTTACGATGAGCAGTTCTTC. Protein: CATSRTSYDEQFF.

This clone was counted between two and nine times. The gene calls are TRBV5-1 and TRBJ1-1; the D gene is possibly TRBD1 (5 bases). Trimming took off 5 bases at V and 1 base at J, with 9 bases between the two ends. The CDR3 consists of 13 residues. CDR1 and CDR2 (germline): SGHRS, YFSETQ. Written as DNA, the CDR3 is TGCGCCAGCAGTCAGGGCCAGAACACTGAAGCTTTCTTT. As protein: CASSQGQNTEAFF.

The chain joins TRBV28 to TRBJ1-6; 8 bases are a match to TRBD1. Looked up from germline, CDR1 is MDHEN and CDR2 is SYDVKM. The V gene end was trimmed by 3 bases and the J gene end by 5 bases; junction bases not matched to a gene: 6. The CDR3 spans 16 residues. DNA of the CDR3: TGTGCCAGCAGTTTCCTCGGACAGGGTGATAATTCACCCCTCCACTTT. It translates to CASSFLGQGDNSPLHF. The whole variable domain, filled in from reference TRBV28 and TRBJ1-6, reads DVKVTQSSRYLVKRTGEKVFLECVQDMDHENMFWYRQDPGLGLRLIYFSYDVKMKEKGDIPEGYSVSREKKERFSLILESASTNQTSMYLCASSFLGQGDNSPLHFGNGTRLTVT.

J is TRBJ2-2 and V is TRBV5-1; D gene unclear. V dropped 2 bases and J dropped 7 bases, with 15 bases sitting between them. The CDR3 sequence is 15 residues long. Germline V gene sequence: CDR1 SGHRS, CDR2 YFSETQ. The CDR3 DNA follows: TGCGCCAGCAGCTTCTGGGCAGCTAAGGACGGGGAGCTGTTTTTT. It codes for CASSFWAAKDGELFF.

The chain combines TRBV25-1 with TRBJ1-2, with 7 bases lining up with TRBD1. The CDR3 loop spans 14 amino acids. Trimming cost V 4 bases and J 1 base; bases outside gene matches: 3. CDR1 is MGHDK and CDR2 is SYGVNS in the germline V gene. The CDR3 coding sequence is TGTGCCAGCAGTGGGACAGGAGGTAACTATGGCTACACCTTC. Translated: CASSGTGGNYGYTF.

The genes are TRBV6-5 and TRBJ2-3; D is perhaps TRBD2 (6 bases). The CDR3 loop spans 14 amino acids. Trimming stripped 6 bases from V and 0 bases from J, with 10 bases between. Germline V CDR1 and CDR2: MNHEY, SVGAGI. The CDR3, as DNA: TGTGCCAGCAGCGCTCTAGCGAGCACAGATACGCAGTATTTT. Residues: CASSALASTDTQYF.

The V and J genes are TRBV7-3 and TRBJ2-2; 11 positions agree with TRBD2. Germline values: CDR1 SGHTA, CDR2 FQGTGA. The V gene end was trimmed by 4 bases and the J gene end by 1 base; junction bases not matched to a gene: 2. There are 16 residues in the CDR3. CDR3 in DNA: TGTGCCAGCAGCTCTACTAGCGGGGGGAACACCGGGGAGCTGTTTTTT. Translating gives CASSSTSGGNTGELFF. Using reference TRBV7-3 and TRBJ2-2 for the parts outside the CDR3, the full variable domain is GAGVSQTPSNKVTEKGKYVELRCDPISGHTALYWYRQSLGQGPEFLIYFQGTGAADDSGLPNDRFFAVRPEGSVSTLKIQRTERGDSAVYLCASSSTSGGNTGELFFGEGSRLTVL.

The V gene is TRBV6-6, the J gene TRBJ2-5, with 8 nucleotides matching TRBD2. Germline CDR1 reads MNHNY; CDR2 reads SVGAGI (reference sequence). The CDR3 is made up of 18 amino acids. Losses at the gene ends were 6 bases for V and 1 base for J; bases not matched to a gene: 16. The CDR3 DNA reads TGTGCCAGCAGGCGAGAATCGTTCCTAGCGGGTTCCCAAGAGACCCAGTACTTC. This encodes CASRRESFLAGSQETQYF.

This chain uses TRBV4-2 with TRBJ2-7; 7 bases are shared with TRBD2. Losses at the gene ends were 4 bases for V and 7 bases for J; bases not matched to a gene: 7. The CDR3 covers 13 residues. Germline V CDR1 and CDR2: LGHNA, YNFKEQ. The CDR3 bases are TGTGCCAGCAGCCTCCTGGTGGGGGGGGAGCAGTACTTC. This encodes CASSLLVGGEQYF.

In DNA form, the CDR3 reads TGTGCCAGCAGTGAAGCGGGCGGGGGGCGAGCCGGGGAGCTGTTTTTT. Encoded protein: CASSEAGGGRAGELFF. The rearrangement joins TRBV6-1 to TRBJ2-2, with 8 bases fitting TRBD2. The ends lost 0 bases at V and 6 bases at J; junction bases unmatched: 6. Germline CDR1 and CDR2: MNHNS and SASEGT. The CDR3 is 16 residues long.

The chain uses TRBV29-1 and TRBJ2-1; 9 positions match TRBD1. The CDR3 loop spans 15 amino acids. CDR1 and CDR2 (germline): SQVTM, ANQGSEA. Trimming at V came to 4 bases and at J to 9 bases, leaving 13 bases not matched to a gene. CDR3 amino acids: CSVVNRGQGRGEQFF. The CDR3 nucleotides are TGCAGCGTTGTTAACCGGGGACAGGGACGAGGTGAGCAGTTCTTC.